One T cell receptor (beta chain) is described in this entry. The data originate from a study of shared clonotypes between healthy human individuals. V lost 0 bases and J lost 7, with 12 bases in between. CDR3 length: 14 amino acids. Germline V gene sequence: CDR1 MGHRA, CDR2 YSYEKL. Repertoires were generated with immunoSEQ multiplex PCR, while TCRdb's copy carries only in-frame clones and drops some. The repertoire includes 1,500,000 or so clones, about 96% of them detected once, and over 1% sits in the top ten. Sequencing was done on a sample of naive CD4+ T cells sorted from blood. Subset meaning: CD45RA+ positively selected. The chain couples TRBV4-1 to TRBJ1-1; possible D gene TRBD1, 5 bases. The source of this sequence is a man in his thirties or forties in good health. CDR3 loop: CASSQDWGRGEAFF. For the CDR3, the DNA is TGCGCCAGCAGCCAAGATTGGGGGAGGGGTGAAGCTTTCTTT.